This TCR beta chain is from a study of cytomegalovirus exposure and HLA in healthy donors. Study overall: Unique TCRs from HLA-typed donors, 80 million to 90 million of them, were held in an early data release.

Primers included in the PCR were 60 Vbeta and 13 Jbeta primers. Per the original methods: A later analysis counted around 80 million unique TCR beta chains, some 11 million shared. TCRdb keeps only in-frame clones here, not all; method: immunoSEQ multiplex PCR. V and J calls and clone size follow that table, whereas D and trimming were derived from the DNA. The sample shows 120,000 or so clones, 81% of them seen only once. Study results and limitations: A later analysis showed that HLA-associated TCR beta chains had undergone more clonal expansion than equally common others.

V was pared by 5 bases and J by 6 bases, with 23 bases between. Per the germline V gene, CDR1 is SGHDN and CDR2 is FVKESK. CDR3 length equals 16 residues. A remark on this clone: Antigen specificity is unknown.

The chain couples TRBV14 to TRBJ2-7; maybe TRBD1 (6 bases). The sequence was obtained from a man between 18 and 35 years old in good health and CMV-seronegative. Sample: PBMCs. The CDR3 protein is CASSSRSVTGSREQYF. In DNA, the CDR3 is TGTGCCAGCAGCTCAAGATCAGTAACAGGGTCCCGCGAGCAGTACTTC.